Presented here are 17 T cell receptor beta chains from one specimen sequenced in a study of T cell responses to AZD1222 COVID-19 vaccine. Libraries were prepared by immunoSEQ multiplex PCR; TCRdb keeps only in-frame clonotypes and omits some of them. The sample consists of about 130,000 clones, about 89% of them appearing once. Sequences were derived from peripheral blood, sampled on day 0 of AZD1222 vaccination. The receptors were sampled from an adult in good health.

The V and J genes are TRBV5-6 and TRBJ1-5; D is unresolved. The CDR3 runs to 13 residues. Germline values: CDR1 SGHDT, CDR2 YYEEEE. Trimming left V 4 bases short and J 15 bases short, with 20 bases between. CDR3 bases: TGTGCCAGCAGCAAAGTTGGGAAGGGCCCTGGGCATTTT. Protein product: CASSKVGKGPGHF.

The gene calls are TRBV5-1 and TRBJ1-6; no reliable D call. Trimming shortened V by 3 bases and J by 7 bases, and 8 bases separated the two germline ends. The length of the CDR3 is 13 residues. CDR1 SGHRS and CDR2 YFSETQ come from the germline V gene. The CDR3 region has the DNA TGCGCCAGCAGCTCGGAGGGCAATTCACCCCTCCACTTT. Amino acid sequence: CASSSEGNSPLHF.

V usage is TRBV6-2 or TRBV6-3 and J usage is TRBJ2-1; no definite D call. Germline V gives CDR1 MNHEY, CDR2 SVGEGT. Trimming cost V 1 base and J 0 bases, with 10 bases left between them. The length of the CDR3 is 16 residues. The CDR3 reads CASSYFSVYSYNEQFF. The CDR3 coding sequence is TGTGCCAGCAGTTACTTTTCAGTTTACTCCTACAATGAGCAGTTCTTC.

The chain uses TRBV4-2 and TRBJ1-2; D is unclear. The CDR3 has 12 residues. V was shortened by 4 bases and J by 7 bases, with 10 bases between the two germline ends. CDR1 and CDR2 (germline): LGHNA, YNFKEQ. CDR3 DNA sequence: TGTGCCAGCAGCCCCCGACTGGGTGGCTACACCTTC. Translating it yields CASSPRLGGYTF.

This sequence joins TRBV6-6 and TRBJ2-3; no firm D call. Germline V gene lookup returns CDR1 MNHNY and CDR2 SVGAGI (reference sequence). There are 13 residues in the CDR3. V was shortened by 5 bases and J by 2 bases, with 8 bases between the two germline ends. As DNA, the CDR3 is TGTGCCAGCAGTCTACCCTCCACAGATACGCAGTATTTT. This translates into CASSLPSTDTQYF.

The CDR3 nucleotides are TGTGCCAGCAGTTCACGATATCAACAGGGGACTAGCGGGATCTACGAGCAGTACTTC. This translates into CASSSRYQQGTSGIYEQYF. V gene TRBV27 combines with J gene TRBJ2-7; 13 bases are shared with TRBD2. The CDR3 has 19 amino acids. Germline CDR1 reads MNHEY; CDR2 reads SMNVEV (reference sequence). With 4 bases clipped from V and 3 bases from J, the junction kept 15 bases outside the gene matches.

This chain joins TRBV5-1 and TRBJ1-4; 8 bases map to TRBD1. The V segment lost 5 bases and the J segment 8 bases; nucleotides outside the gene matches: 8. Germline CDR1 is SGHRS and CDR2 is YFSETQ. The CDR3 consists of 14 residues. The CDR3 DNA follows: TGCGCCAGCAGACATGACAGGGGTCGAGAAAAACTGTTTTTT. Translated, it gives CASRHDRGREKLFF.

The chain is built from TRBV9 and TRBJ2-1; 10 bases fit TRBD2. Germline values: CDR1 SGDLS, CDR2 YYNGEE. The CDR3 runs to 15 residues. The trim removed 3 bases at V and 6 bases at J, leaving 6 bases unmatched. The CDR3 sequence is CASSAGLAVLNEQFF. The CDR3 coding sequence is TGTGCCAGCAGCGCCGGACTAGCGGTTCTCAATGAGCAGTTCTTC.

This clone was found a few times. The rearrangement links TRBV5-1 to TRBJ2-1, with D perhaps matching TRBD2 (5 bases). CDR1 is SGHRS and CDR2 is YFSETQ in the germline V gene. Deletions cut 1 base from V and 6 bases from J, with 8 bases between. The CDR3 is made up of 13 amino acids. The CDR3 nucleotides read TGCGCCAGCAGCTTGCAAGGACTCAATGAGCAGTTCTTC. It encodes CASSLQGLNEQFF.

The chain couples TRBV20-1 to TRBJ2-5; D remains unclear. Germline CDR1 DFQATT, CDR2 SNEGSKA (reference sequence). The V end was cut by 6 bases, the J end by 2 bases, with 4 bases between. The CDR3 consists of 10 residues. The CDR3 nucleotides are TGCAGTGCCTCACAAGAGACCCAGTACTTC. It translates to CSASQETQYF.

The CDR3 DNA sequence: TGTGCCAGCAGTGTGAACGGGGCGGCAGATACGCAGTATTTT. Amino acid sequence: CASSVNGAADTQYF. The chain couples TRBV2 to TRBJ2-3, with D perhaps assigned TRBD1 or TRBD2 (5 bases each). There are 14 residues in the CDR3. The V gene's germline CDR1 is SNHLY and CDR2 FYNNEI. Deletions cut 4 bases from V and 4 bases from J, with 12 bases between. Supplemented by reference TRBV2 and TRBJ2-3, the full variable domain reads EPEVTQTPSHQVTQMGQEVILRCVPISNHLYFYWYRQILGQKVEFLVSFYNNEISEKSEIFDDQFSVERPDGSNFTLKIRSTKLEDSAMYFCASSVNGAADTQYFGPGTRLTVL.

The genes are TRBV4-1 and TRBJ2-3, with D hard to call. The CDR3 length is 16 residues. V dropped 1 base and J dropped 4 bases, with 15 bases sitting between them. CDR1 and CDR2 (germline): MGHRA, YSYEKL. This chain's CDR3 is CASSQVALQSSDTQYF. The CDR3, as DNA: TGCGCCAGCAGCCAAGTAGCATTACAGTCCTCAGATACGCAGTATTTT.

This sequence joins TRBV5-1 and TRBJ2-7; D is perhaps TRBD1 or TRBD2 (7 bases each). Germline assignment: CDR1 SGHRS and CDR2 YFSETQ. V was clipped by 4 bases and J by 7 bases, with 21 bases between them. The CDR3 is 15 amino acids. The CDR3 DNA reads TGCGCCAGCAGCCCCCGAGGGAGGGGGCTAAGGGAGCAGTACTTC. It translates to CASSPRGRGLREQYF.

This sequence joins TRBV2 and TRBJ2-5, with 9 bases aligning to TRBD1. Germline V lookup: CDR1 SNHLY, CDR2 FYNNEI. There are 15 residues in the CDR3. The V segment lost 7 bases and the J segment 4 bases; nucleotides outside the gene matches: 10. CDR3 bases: TGTGCCAGCAACGTTAGGAGGACAGGGGCAGAGACCCAGTACTTC. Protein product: CASNVRRTGAETQYF.

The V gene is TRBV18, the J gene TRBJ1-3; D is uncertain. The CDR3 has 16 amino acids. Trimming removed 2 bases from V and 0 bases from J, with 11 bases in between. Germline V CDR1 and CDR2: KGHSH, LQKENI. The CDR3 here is CASSPTYPGSGNTIYF. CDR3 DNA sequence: TGTGCCAGCTCACCAACTTATCCGGGCTCTGGAAACACCATATATTTT.

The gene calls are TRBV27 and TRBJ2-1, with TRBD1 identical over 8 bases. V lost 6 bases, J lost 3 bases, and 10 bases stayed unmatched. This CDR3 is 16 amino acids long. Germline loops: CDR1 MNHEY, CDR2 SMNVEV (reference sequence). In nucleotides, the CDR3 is TGTGCCAGCAGCGGAACAGGGGGATCAGGCTACAATGAGCAGTTCTTC. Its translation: CASSGTGGSGYNEQFF.

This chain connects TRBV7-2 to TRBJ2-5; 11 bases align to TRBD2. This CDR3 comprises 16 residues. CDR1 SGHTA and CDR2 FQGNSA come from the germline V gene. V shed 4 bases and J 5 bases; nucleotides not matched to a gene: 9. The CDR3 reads CASSSISGRARETQYF. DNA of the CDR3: TGTGCCAGCAGCTCTATTAGCGGGAGGGCCAGGGAGACCCAGTACTTC.